The 23 T cell receptor beta chains given below trace back to one sample, sequenced in a study of blood T cell repertoires in COVID-19. Data came from immunoSEQ multiplex PCR; TCRdb stores just in-frame clones and leaves some out. The sample holds fewer than 450,000 clones, 88% seen once. Sequences were obtained from peripheral blood. All receptors derive from a woman between 65 and 79 years old with COVID-19, enrolled during active disease.

V is TRBV7-2 and J is TRBJ2-1; 7 nucleotides match TRBD2. The trim removed 5 bases at V and 2 bases at J, leaving 0 bases unmatched. This CDR3 comprises 13 residues. Germline V gene sequence: CDR1 SGHTA, CDR2 FQGNSA. The chain's CDR3 is CASSGGAYNEQFF. DNA for the CDR3: TGTGCCAGCAGCGGGGGGGCCTACAATGAGCAGTTCTTC.

V gene TRBV12-2 combines with J gene TRBJ1-1; the DNA was not compared with TRBD1, the D call given in the table. TRBV12-2 has pseudogene status. This CDR3 has 16 residues. The CDR3 nucleotides read TGTGCAAGTCCCACAGAGGGGGCGGAGGTCAACACTGAAGCTTTCTTT. It yields the protein CASPTEGAEVNTEAFF.

The V and J genes are TRBV3-1 (or the pseudogene TRBV3-2) and TRBJ1-2; D is uncertain. The CDR3 has 12 residues. V lost 8 bases, J lost 7 bases, and 14 bases lay in between. Germline CDR1 reads LGHDT; CDR2 reads YNNKEL (reference sequence). The CDR3 bases are TGTGCCAGCTCCCACGGGTCTATTGGCTACACCTTC. Its translation is CASSHGSIGYTF.

The genes are TRBV7-9 and TRBJ1-1; no definite D call. From germline, CDR1 is SEHNR and CDR2 FQNEAQ (reference sequence). CDR3 length: 19 amino acids. The germline V and J ends were trimmed by 1 base and 1 base, with 22 bases remaining between them. The CDR3 protein is CASSLGFGGFADPNTEAFF. The CDR3 nucleotides are TGTGCCAGCAGCTTAGGGTTCGGCGGATTTGCGGATCCGAACACTGAAGCTTTCTTT.

The chain couples TRBV13 to TRBJ1-1; no clear D gene. The V gene's germline CDR1 is PRHDT and CDR2 FYEKMQ (reference sequence). With 2 bases removed from V and 6 bases from J, the gap between germline ends came to 7 bases. This CDR3 spans 12 amino acids. The CDR3 loop reads CASSLIIAEAFF. CDR3 DNA sequence: TGTGCCAGCAGCTTAATAATCGCTGAAGCTTTCTTT.

The rearrangement uses TRBV19 and TRBJ2-7; perhaps TRBD1 as D (5 bases). Per germline, CDR1 LNHDA and CDR2 SQIVND (reference sequence). V lost 3 bases to trimming and J lost 7 bases, with 13 bases between them. This CDR3 contains 13 residues. DNA of the CDR3: TGTGCCAGTAGTATTCTCCCCGCAGGGGAGCAGTACTTC. Residues: CASSILPAGEQYF.

This clone was counted a single time. The chain employs TRBV10-3 and TRBJ2-1; 15 nucleotides match TRBD2. Trimming at V came to 6 bases and at J to 1 base, leaving 4 bases not matched to a gene. The germline V gene has CDR1 ENHRY and CDR2 SYGVKD. This CDR3 has 17 amino acids. The CDR3 loop is CAIRGTSGGQSYNEQFF. DNA of the CDR3: TGTGCCATCAGAGGGACTAGCGGGGGGCAGTCCTACAATGAGCAGTTCTTC.

This clone has only a few counts. The chain carries TRBV24-1 and TRBJ2-1, with 7 bases matching TRBD1. CDR3 size: 14 residues. The V gene's germline CDR1 is KGHDR and CDR2 SFDVKD. Losses at the gene ends were 3 bases for V and 7 bases for J; bases not matched to a gene: 5. CDR3 amino acids: CATSDPRQGNEQFF. CDR3 DNA: TGTGCCACCAGTGATCCAAGACAGGGAAATGAGCAGTTCTTC.

The V call is TRBV2, the J call TRBJ1-1; D is uncertain. The germline V gene has CDR1 SNHLY and CDR2 FYNNEI. This CDR3 spans 15 amino acids. V was trimmed by 3 bases and J by 3 bases, leaving 14 bases between them. The CDR3 DNA reads as TGTGCCAGCAGTGACCGGGTGGCGGTGGACACTGAAGCTTTCTTT. Amino acids: CASSDRVAVDTEAFF.

The V gene is TRBV11-2, the J gene TRBJ1-2; D ambiguous. Looked up from germline, CDR1 is SGHAT and CDR2 is FQNNGV. The CDR3 is made up of 15 amino acids. Trimming stripped 5 bases from V and 6 bases from J, with 19 bases between. This chain's CDR3 is CASSPRPVEADGYTF. The CDR3 region has the DNA TGTGCCAGCAGCCCACGTCCAGTGGAGGCGGATGGCTACACCTTC.

V usage is TRBV18 and J usage is TRBJ1-1; D gene uncertain. V lost 2 bases to trimming and J lost 2 bases, with 12 bases between them. From germline, CDR1 is KGHSH and CDR2 LQKENI. CDR3 length: 15 amino acids. CDR3 loop: CASSPLAGTNTEAFF. As DNA, the CDR3 is TGTGCCAGCTCACCATTAGCTGGAACCAACACTGAAGCTTTCTTT.

The chain joins TRBV6-2 or TRBV6-3 to TRBJ1-1; 7 bases are shared with TRBD1. The CDR3 contains 16 residues. Germline CDR1 and CDR2: MNHEY and SVGEGT. V was pared by 2 bases and J by 6 bases, with 12 bases of the junction left unmatched. CDR3 residues: CASSYRRGQSPAEAFF. In DNA, the CDR3 is TGTGCCAGCAGTTACCGGAGGGGGCAGTCTCCGGCTGAAGCTTTCTTT.

This sequence joins TRBV3-1 (or the pseudogene TRBV3-2) and TRBJ1-3; D uncertain. This CDR3 spans 13 amino acids. The V end lost 1 base, the J end lost 6 bases, and 7 bases lay between the germline ends. Germline V CDR1 and CDR2: LGHDT, YNNKEL (reference sequence). CDR3 amino acids: CASSQGEENTIYF. The CDR3 DNA reads TGTGCCAGCAGCCAAGGAGAGGAAAACACCATATATTTT.

The chain couples TRBV29-1 to TRBJ1-2, with a possible D match to TRBD1 (6 bases). V lost 2 bases, J lost 4 bases, and 14 bases lay in between. The germline CDR1 and CDR2 sequences are SQVTM and ANQGSEA. The length of the CDR3 is 14 residues. Here the CDR3 reads CSVESSGTPYGYTF. CDR3 DNA: TGCAGCGTTGAATCCTCCGGGACACCCTATGGCTACACCTTC.

This clone is a singleton in its sample. The sample has other DNA sequences that encode this CDR3 too. The V gene is TRBV24-1, the J gene TRBJ1-1, with 9 bases identical to TRBD1. Germline V CDR1 and CDR2: KGHDR, SFDVKD. V lost 3 bases and J lost 5; bases outside the gene matches: 6. CDR3 length: 15 residues. CDR3 protein: CATSDPRQGGTEAFF. The CDR3 DNA reads TGTGCCACCAGTGATCCCCGACAGGGGGGAACTGAAGCTTTCTTT.

This chain connects TRBV5-1 to TRBJ1-3, with TRBD1 identical over 7 bases. The J segment lost 2 bases and the V segment lost 0 bases, leaving 2 bases of the junction unmatched. The length of the CDR3 is 15 residues. Germline V lookup: CDR1 SGHRS, CDR2 YFSETQ. The CDR3 DNA reads as TGCGCCAGCAGCTTGGACACAGGGGCTGGAAACACCATATATTTT. This codes for CASSLDTGAGNTIYF.

The gene calls are TRBV7-2 and TRBJ2-1; 8 bases agree with TRBD2. The CDR3 runs to 14 residues. The J segment lost 6 bases and the V segment lost 2 bases, leaving 3 bases of the junction unmatched. The germline V gene has CDR1 SGHTA and CDR2 FQGNSA. The CDR3 nucleotides are TGTGCCAGCAGCTTAACCGGGACTAGCAATGAGCAGTTCTTC. Translation gives CASSLTGTSNEQFF.

The chain combines TRBV27 with TRBJ2-1; 13 bases are a match to TRBD2. V was clipped by 7 bases and J by 3 bases; unmatched bases: 15. This CDR3 comprises 19 residues. Germline CDR1 MNHEY, CDR2 SMNVEV (reference sequence). The chain's CDR3 is CASTMTGTSGVRLYNEQFF. CDR3 nucleotides: TGTGCCAGCACTATGACCGGGACTAGCGGGGTCCGGCTCTACAATGAGCAGTTCTTC.

The gene calls are TRBV5-1 and TRBJ2-3, with TRBD2 identical over 13 bases. The trim removed 4 bases at V and 4 bases at J, leaving 6 bases unmatched. The CDR3 contains 16 residues. Germline V gene lookup returns CDR1 SGHRS and CDR2 YFSETQ. DNA of the CDR3: TGCGCCAGCAGCACCGGGACTAGCGGGGCATCAGATACGCAGTATTTT. As protein: CASSTGTSGASDTQYF.

The chain has TRBV7-2 and TRBJ2-7; TRBD1 aligns across 7 bases. Germline CDR1 is SGHTA and CDR2 is FQGNSA. The V segment lost 3 bases and the J segment 2 bases; nucleotides outside the gene matches: 7. The CDR3 runs 15 residues. Here the CDR3 DNA reads TGTGCCAGCAGCTTCAGCGAAGGGGGCGCCTACGAGCAGTACTTC. Translated: CASSFSEGGAYEQYF.

V usage is TRBV7-9 and J usage is TRBJ1-1; TRBD1 matches 8 bases. J gave up 9 bases and V 5 bases, and 8 bases lay outside the gene matches. CDR1 and CDR2 (germline): SEHNR, FQNEAQ (reference sequence). The CDR3 contains 13 residues. The CDR3 region has the DNA TGTGCCAGCAGCCGAACTGGACAGGGAAAAGCTTTCTTT. It specifies CASSRTGQGKAFF.

This chain links TRBV3-1 (or the pseudogene TRBV3-2) with TRBJ1-5, with 10 bases fitting TRBD1. The CDR3 loop spans 16 amino acids. Germline V lookup: CDR1 LGHDT, CDR2 YNNKEL (reference sequence). The junction had 7 bases not matched to a gene; V was cut back by 2 bases and J by 6 bases. The CDR3 here is CASSQPRTGGRQPQHF. The CDR3 coding sequence is TGTGCCAGCAGCCAACCTAGGACAGGGGGTCGTCAGCCCCAGCATTTT.

The CDR3 loop reads CASSWGTGEGYTF. The CDR3 nucleotides read TGTGCCAGCAGTTGGGGGACAGGAGAAGGCTACACCTTC. The chain is built from TRBV27 and TRBJ1-2, with TRBD1 matching over 8 bases. Trimming cost V 4 bases and J 8 bases; bases outside gene matches: 6. This CDR3 comprises 13 residues. Germline V gives CDR1 MNHEY, CDR2 SMNVEV (reference sequence).